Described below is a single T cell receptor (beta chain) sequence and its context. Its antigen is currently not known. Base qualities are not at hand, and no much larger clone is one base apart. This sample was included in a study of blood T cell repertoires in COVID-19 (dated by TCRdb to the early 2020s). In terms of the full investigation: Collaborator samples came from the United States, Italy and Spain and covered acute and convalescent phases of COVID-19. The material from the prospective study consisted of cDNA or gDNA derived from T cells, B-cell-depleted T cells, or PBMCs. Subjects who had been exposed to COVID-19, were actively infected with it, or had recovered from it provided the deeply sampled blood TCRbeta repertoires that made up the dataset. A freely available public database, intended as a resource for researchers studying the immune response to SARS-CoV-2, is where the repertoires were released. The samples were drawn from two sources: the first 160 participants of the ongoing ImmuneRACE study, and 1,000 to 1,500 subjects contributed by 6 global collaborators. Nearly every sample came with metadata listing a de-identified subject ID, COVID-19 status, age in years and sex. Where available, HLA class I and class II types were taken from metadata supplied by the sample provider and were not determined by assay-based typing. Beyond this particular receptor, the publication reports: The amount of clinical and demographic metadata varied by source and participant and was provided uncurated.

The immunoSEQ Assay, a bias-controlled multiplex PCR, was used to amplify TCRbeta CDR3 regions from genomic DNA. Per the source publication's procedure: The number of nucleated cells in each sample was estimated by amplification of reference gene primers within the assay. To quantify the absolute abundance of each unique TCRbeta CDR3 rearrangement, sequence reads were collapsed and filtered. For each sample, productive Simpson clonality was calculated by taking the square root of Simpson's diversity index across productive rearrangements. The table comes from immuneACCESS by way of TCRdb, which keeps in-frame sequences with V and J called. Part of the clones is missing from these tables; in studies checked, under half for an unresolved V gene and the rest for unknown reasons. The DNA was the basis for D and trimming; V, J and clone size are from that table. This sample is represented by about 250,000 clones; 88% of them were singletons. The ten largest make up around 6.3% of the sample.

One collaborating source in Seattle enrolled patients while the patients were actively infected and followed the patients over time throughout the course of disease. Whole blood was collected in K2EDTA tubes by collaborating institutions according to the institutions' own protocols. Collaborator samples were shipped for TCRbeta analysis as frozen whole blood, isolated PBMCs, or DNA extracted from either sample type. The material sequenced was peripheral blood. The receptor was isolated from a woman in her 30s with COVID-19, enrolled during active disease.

The CDR3 has the sequence CASSPFPSGANEKLFF. The DNA is TGTGCCAGCAGCCCATTCCCCTCGGGGGCTAATGAAAAACTGTTTTTT. The chain was built from TRBV7-9 and TRBJ1-4; perhaps TRBD1 is the D gene, with 5 bases matching. The CDR3 sequence holds 16 residues, the cysteine and phenylalanine included. Only CDR3 DNA is held: 48 bases, read in frame from base 1. From the germline V gene (reference sequence), CDR1 is SEHNR and CDR2 is FQNEAQ. Trimming removed 5 bases from V and 3 bases from J, leaving 16 bases between the germline ends. The full variable domain, completed from the reference TRBV7-9 and TRBJ1-4 proteins outside the CDR3, reads DTGVSQNPRHKITKRGQNVTFRCDPISEHNRLYWYRQTLGQGPEFLTYFQNEAQLEKSRLLSDRFSAERPKGSFSTLEIQRTEQGDSAMYLCASSPFPSGANEKLFFGSGTQLSVL.